This TCR beta chain was recorded in a study of naive and memory T cell subsets. Study findings and constraints: The RNA method is potentially sensitive to activation and differentiation changes.

Four PCR rounds used nested alpha and beta constant region primers plus the SP2 primer. For blood and skin samples, reverse transcription used TCR alpha and beta constant primers. In TCRdb, the 5' RACE reads were re-called with MiXCR into one record per CDR3 protein. The sample holds more than 50,000 distinct CDR3 sequences, 7% to 8% seen once. A UMI-containing oligonucleotide was joined by 3' ligation to the TCR cDNA template. RNA was extracted from 2.5 ml of whole blood of healthy adults. Deletions cut 3 bases from V and 8 bases from J, with 13 bases between. The germline CDR1 and CDR2 sequences are MDHEN and SYDVKM. There are 13 residues in the CDR3. This clonotype appeared many times. The antigen is not known.

The chain joins TRBV28 to TRBJ1-2; D possibly corresponds to TRBD1 (5 bases). This clonotype was sampled from a female donor in good health. For the CDR3, the DNA is TGTGCCAGCAGTTTGGAAGGGGCGGGCGGCTACACCTTC. This translates into CASSLEGAGGYTF.